This T cell receptor beta chain was found in a study of cytomegalovirus exposure and HLA in healthy donors. This CDR3 is 14 amino acids long. Germline CDR1 is SGHTA and CDR2 is FQGNSA. With 5 bases clipped from V and 3 bases from J, the junction kept 7 bases outside the gene matches. Points on this clone: Its antigen is unidentified.

The primer mix had 60 Vbeta and 13 Jbeta primers. Clones were read by immunoSEQ multiplex PCR, and TCRdb kept only the in-frame ones, dropping some. Of over 110,000 clones in the sample, 80% were seen once. Study-wide findings and caveats: Among the sequence variants, a highly shared cluster was likely an artifact of sequencing. When analyzed later, a missense DCLRE1C variant was found to be linked to TCR beta V- and J-gene trimming.

This sequence originates from a middle-aged man in good health and CMV-seronegative. The chain employs TRBV7-2 and TRBJ2-7; 7 positions match TRBD1. Sequences were obtained from PBMCs. In DNA, the CDR3 is TGTGCCAGCAGCCGCCTGGGGACAGTCTACGAGCAGTACTTC. It encodes CASSRLGTVYEQYF.